This T cell receptor beta chain derives from a study of T-cell reconstitution after alpha-beta-depleted transplantation in children. A library of TCRbeta sequences, prepared with unique molecular identifiers, was generated. Using its own MiXCR run on the PCR reads, TCRdb lists one record per CDR3 protein. The sample has about 540,000 distinct CDR3 sequences, around 16% seen once. This clonotype has only a few counts. The CDR3 contains 14 residues. V was trimmed by 3 bases and J by 5 bases, leaving 8 bases between them. The TCR originated in a human donor who donated a stem cell graft to a child with acute lymphoblastic leukemia. The sequences come from PBMCs from the stem cell graft donor, collected from the stem cell graft. The gene calls are TRBV12-3 or TRBV12-4 and TRBJ2-6; D remains ambiguous. CDR3 nucleotides: TGTGCCAGCAGTTTCTCTGCCTGGGCCAACGTCCTGACTTTC. Protein sequence: CASSFSAWANVLTF.